The clone carrying this T cell receptor (beta chain) turned up a few times. The authors built TCR beta libraries using iRepertoire HTBI primers and Arm-PCR of CDR3 regions. TCRdb redid the calling of the multiplex PCR reads with MiXCR, one entry per CDR3 protein. The repertoire holds approximately 350,000 distinct CDR3 sequences, with about a sixth as singletons. These data originate in a study of regulatory T cells in long-lasting Graves disease. This sample's time point: newly diagnosed GD, antithyroid drugs for less than 3 months. RNA extracted from PBMCs served as the sequencing template. This sample was also put to use in a study of T cells in Graves' hyperthyroidism and ophthalmopathy. Turning to that study: Stable Graves' hyperthyroidism denoted no ophthalmopathy progression over 18 months. When the TCR CDR3 underwent first-round RT-PCR, the HTBI primer set was used. Appearing also in blood were most of the thyroid clonotypes expanded above 0.001.

The clonotype was recovered from a woman aged 18-29 years with Graves disease. Sequenced material: peripheral blood mononuclear cells (PBMCs), taken at new diagnosis, from a patient treated with antithyroid drugs.

The CDR3 DNA reads TGTGCCAGCAGCCTCAGGCCATTGGACGGGGAGCTGTTTTTT. It specifies CASSLRPLDGELFF. The chain is built from TRBV5-5 and TRBJ2-2; D is uncertain. V was clipped by 4 bases and J by 7 bases, with 14 bases between them. This CDR3 is built from 14 residues. Germline values: CDR1 SGHKS, CDR2 YYEKEE (reference sequence). The whole variable domain, filled in from reference TRBV5-5 and TRBJ2-2, reads DAGVTQSPTHLIKTRGQQVTLRCSPISGHKSVSWYQQVLGQGPQFIFQYYEKEERGRGNFPDRFSARQFPNYSSELNVNALLLGDSALYLCASSLRPLDGELFFGEGSRLTVL.